This is a list of T cell receptor beta chains from one sample in a study of lymphopenia after photon versus proton radiotherapy. TCRdb keeps only in-frame clones here, not all; method: immunoSEQ multiplex PCR. The table records about 17,000 clones, about 90% of them present only once. Sequenced material: peripheral blood, taken from a patient treated with photon-based radiotherapy. The receptors stem from a man aged 55-75 years with pancreatic cancer. The CDR3 runs from the conserved cysteine through the conserved F or W. A D gene is named only where the DNA matches it firmly. Rows give clone size only sometimes, using once, few, many, or a class for an expanded clone.

size: -; J: TRBJ2-5; V: TRBV4-1; D: TRBD1; CDR3: CASSQDPYVDRVVWETQYF; DNA: TGCGCCAGCAGCCAAGACCCTTACGTCGACAGGGTGGTATGGGAGACCCAGTACTTC
size: -; J: TRBJ1-5; V: TRBV5-6; D: -; CDR3: CASSLGDQPQHF; DNA: TGTGCCAGCAGCTTGGGGGATCAGCCCCAGCATTTT
size: -; J: TRBJ2-7; V: TRBV5-1; D: -; CDR3: CASSSTDSYEQYF; DNA: TGCGCCAGCAGCTCTACCGACAGCTACGAGCAGTACTTC
size: once; J: TRBJ2-7; V: TRBV10-3; D: -; CDR3: CAISSPAHYYEQYF; DNA: TGTGCCATCAGTTCGCCAGCCCACTACTACGAGCAGTACTTC
size: -; J: TRBJ2-7; V: TRBV29-1; D: -; CDR3: CSVGRQGPYEQYF; DNA: TGCAGCGTTGGTCGGCAGGGTCCCTACGAGCAGTACTTC
size: -; J: TRBJ2-7; V: TRBV7-8; D: -; CDR3: CASSLKTRAGRSSYEQYF; DNA: TGTGCCAGCAGCTTAAAGACTCGAGCCGGACGTAGCTCCTACGAGCAGTACTTC
size: -; J: TRBJ1-1; V: TRBV19; D: -; CDR3: CASSLEDSLEAFF; DNA: TGTGCCAGTAGTCTTGAGGACAGCCTTGAAGCTTTCTTT
size: -; J: TRBJ1-5; V: TRBV30; D: -; CDR3: CAWSGGYQPQHF; DNA: TGTGCCTGGAGTGGGGGATATCAGCCCCAGCATTTT
size: -; J: TRBJ1-4; V: TRBV4-3; D: TRBD1; CDR3: CASSQSRQGAGEKLFF; DNA: TGCGCCAGCAGCCAAAGTAGACAGGGGGCTGGTGAAAAACTGTTTTTT
size: -; J: TRBJ2-3; V: TRBV7-2; D: -; CDR3: CASSLGAGRTDTQYF; DNA: TGTGCCAGCAGCTTAGGGGCGGGACGCACAGATACGCAGTATTTT
size: once; J: TRBJ2-5; V: TRBV7-2; D: TRBD2; CDR3: CASSLASGGGETQYF; DNA: TGTGCCAGCAGCTTAGCTAGCGGGGGAGGGGAGACCCAGTACTTC
size: -; J: TRBJ2-5; V: TRBV9; D: TRBD1; CDR3: CASSVVAGTGGQETQYF; DNA: TGTGCCAGCAGCGTAGTCGCCGGGACAGGGGGCCAAGAGACCCAGTACTTC
size: few; J: TRBJ1-5; V: TRBV28; D: -; CDR3: CASSLGNQPQHF; DNA: TGTGCCAGCAGTTTAGGGAATCAGCCCCAGCATTTT
size: -; J: TRBJ2-3; V: TRBV4-2; D: TRBD2; CDR3: CASSQQGGGGRTDTQYF; DNA: TGTGCCAGCAGCCAACAGGGCGGGGGGGGTAGGACAGATACGCAGTATTTT
size: -; J: TRBJ2-7; V: TRBV4-2; D: -; CDR3: CASSQVSILGTYEQYF; DNA: TGTGCCAGCAGCCAAGTCTCTATCTTGGGGACGTACGAGCAGTACTTC
size: -; J: TRBJ2-7; V: TRBV5-1; D: -; CDR3: CASSSGLGAVSSYEQYF; DNA: TGCGCCAGCAGCTCAGGATTGGGGGCCGTTAGCTCCTACGAGCAGTACTTC
size: few; J: TRBJ1-6; V: TRBV7-9; D: -; CDR3: CASSFDSGSPLHF; DNA: TGTGCCAGCAGCTTCGACAGTGGTTCACCCCTCCACTTT
size: -; J: TRBJ1-1; V: TRBV7-2; D: -; CDR3: CASSFQRNTEAFF; DNA: TGTGCCAGCAGCTTCCAGAGGAACACTGAAGCTTTCTTT
size: once; J: TRBJ1-1; V: TRBV4-2; D: -; CDR3: CASSQVHRADTEAFF; DNA: TGTGCCAGCAGCCAAGTCCACAGGGCGGACACTGAAGCTTTCTTT
size: -; J: TRBJ2-3; V: TRBV5-1; D: TRBD2; CDR3: CASSQERGRGDTQYF; DNA: TGCGCCAGCAGCCAGGAGCGGGGTCGGGGAGATACGCAGTATTTT
size: -; J: TRBJ1-5; V: TRBV18; D: -; CDR3: CASSPDGGHQPQHF; DNA: TGTGCCAGCTCCCCGGACGGTGGGCACCAGCCCCAGCATTTT
size: -; J: TRBJ1-4; V: TRBV7-6; D: -; CDR3: CASSPLSEKLFF; DNA: TGTGCCAGCAGCCCCCTTAGCGAAAAACTGTTTTTT
size: -; J: TRBJ2-3; V: TRBV29-1; D: -; CDR3: CSVAPGLSTDTQYF; DNA: TGCAGCGTTGCCCCGGGACTCAGCACAGATACGCAGTATTTT
size: -; J: TRBJ2-1; V: TRBV2; D: -; CDR3: CASSGRVRYNEQFF; DNA: TGTGCCAGCAGTGGTAGGGTAAGGTACAATGAGCAGTTCTTC
size: -; J: TRBJ2-7; V: TRBV27; D: TRBD1; CDR3: CASRGRGRSYEQYF; DNA: TGTGCCAGCAGGGGCAGGGGGAGATCCTACGAGCAGTACTTC
size: -; J: TRBJ2-7; V: TRBV11-3; D: -; CDR3: CASSLSFAHAEQYF; DNA: TGTGCCAGCAGCTTGAGCTTCGCCCACGCGGAGCAGTACTTC
size: -; J: TRBJ2-7; V: TRBV6-6; D: TRBD1; CDR3: CASSKGGQGPYEQYF; DNA: TGTGCCAGCAGCAAGGGGGGACAGGGGCCCTACGAGCAGTACTTC
size: -; J: TRBJ2-7; V: TRBV11-3; D: TRBD1; CDR3: CASSQGVRSGYEQYF; DNA: TGTGCCAGCAGCCAGGGGGTCAGGAGCGGCTACGAGCAGTACTTC
size: -; J: TRBJ1-1; V: TRBV19; D: -; CDR3: CASSRMGAGDREMTEAFF; DNA: TGTGCCAGTAGCCGGATGGGGGCAGGGGATCGGGAAATGACTGAAGCTTTCTTT
size: -; J: TRBJ2-1; V: TRBV5-1; D: TRBD1; CDR3: CASSRDRVLNEQFF; DNA: TGCGCCAGCTCCCGGGACAGGGTCCTAAATGAGCAGTTCTTC
size: -; J: TRBJ2-2; V: TRBV7-3; D: TRBD2; CDR3: CASSLATSGGELFF; DNA: TGTGCCAGCAGCTTGGCGACTAGCGGCGGGGAGCTGTTTTTT
size: few; J: TRBJ1-2; V: TRBV5-6; D: -; CDR3: CASSLWGARVYGYTF; DNA: TGTGCCAGCAGCTTGTGGGGGGCGCGGGTCTATGGCTACACCTTC
size: -; J: TRBJ2-1; V: TRBV5-8; D: -; CDR3: CASSFINEQFF; DNA: TGTGCCAGCAGCTTTATCAATGAGCAGTTCTTC
size: -; J: TRBJ2-1; V: TRBV27; D: TRBD2; CDR3: CASSSASGGLKYNEQFF; DNA: TGTGCCAGCAGTTCGGCTAGCGGGGGCCTAAAGTACAATGAGCAGTTCTTC
size: -; J: TRBJ1-1; V: TRBV30; D: -; CDR3: CAWIPRGRGNMNTEAFF; DNA: TGTGCCTGGATACCCAGGGGACGGGGTAATATGAACACTGAAGCTTTCTTT
size: -; J: TRBJ2-3; V: TRBV2; D: TRBD2; CDR3: CASSHPTSGGGLSTYTQYF; DNA: TGTGCCAGCAGTCATCCGACTAGCGGGGGGGGCCTAAGCACATATACGCAGTATTTT
size: -; J: TRBJ2-7; V: TRBV30; D: -; CDR3: CAWSVQNSYEQYF; DNA: TGTGCCTGGAGTGTACAGAACTCCTACGAGCAGTACTTC
size: -; J: TRBJ1-1; V: TRBV7-9; D: TRBD1; CDR3: CASRTGGLGNNEAFF; DNA: TGTGCCAGCAGGACAGGGGGCCTGGGGAATAATGAAGCTTTCTTT
size: -; J: TRBJ2-4; V: TRBV2; D: TRBD2; CDR3: CASSAGLAGSIQYF; DNA: TGTGCCAGCAGTGCGGGACTAGCGGGGAGCATTCAGTACTTC
size: -; J: TRBJ2-7; V: TRBV7-6; D: -; CDR3: CASSLESSYEQYF; DNA: TGTGCCAGCAGCTTGGAAAGCTCCTACGAGCAGTACTTC
size: -; J: TRBJ2-1; V: TRBV7-3; D: TRBD2; CDR3: CASSFSGGAYNEQFF; DNA: TGTGCCAGCAGCTTTAGCGGGGGGGCCTACAATGAGCAGTTCTTC
size: once; J: TRBJ1-2; V: TRBV19; D: TRBD1; CDR3: CASSSPGQGYGYTF; DNA: TGTGCCAGTAGTAGTCCGGGACAGGGCTATGGCTACACCTTC
size: -; J: TRBJ2-7; V: TRBV21-1; D: -; CDR3: CASSPKGGSGKNEQYF; DNA: TGTGCCAGCAGCCCCAAGGGTGGGTCAGGGAAAAACGAGCAGTACTTC
size: -; J: TRBJ1-5; V: TRBV2; D: -; CDR3: CASSYTHSNQPQHF; DNA: TGTGCCAGCAGCTACACACATAGCAATCAGCCCCAGCATTTT
size: -; J: TRBJ1-5; V: TRBV2; D: -; CDR3: CASSYQGSSNQPQHF; DNA: TGTGCCAGCAGTTATCAGGGTTCAAGCAATCAGCCCCAGCATTTT
size: -; J: TRBJ1-4; V: TRBV9; D: -; CDR3: CASSVGGYNEKLFF; DNA: TGTGCCAGCAGCGTGGGAGGCTATAATGAAAAACTGTTTTTT
size: -; J: TRBJ2-3; V: TRBV6-1; D: -; CDR3: CASSEALRADTQYF; DNA: TGTGCCAGCAGTGAAGCCCTTAGGGCAGATACGCAGTATTTT
size: -; J: TRBJ1-1; V: TRBV29-1; D: -; CDR3: CSVSALTGNAEAFF; DNA: TGCAGCGTTAGTGCCCTAACAGGGAACGCTGAAGCTTTCTTT
size: -; J: TRBJ1-2; V: TRBV6-5; D: TRBD1; CDR3: CASSSLRTGGGGYTF; DNA: TGTGCCAGCAGTTCTCTGAGGACAGGAGGAGGTGGCTACACCTTC
size: -; J: TRBJ2-7; V: TRBV2; D: TRBD1; CDR3: CASRYRGSSYEQYF; DNA: TGTGCCAGCAGGTACAGGGGAAGCTCCTACGAGCAGTACTTC
size: -; J: TRBJ2-2; V: TRBV5-4; D: -; CDR3: CASSTDLTGELFF; DNA: TGTGCCAGCAGCACCGACCTCACCGGGGAGCTGTTTTTT